A single sample gave rise to the 2 T cell receptor beta chains below, sequenced in a study of control samples from healthy donors and cancer patients. Produced via immunoSEQ multiplex PCR; TCRdb's table is partial and in-frame only. The sample has tens of thousands of clones, approximately 90% seen once; the top ten hold roughly 0.9%. Sequences were obtained from blood. Every receptor here comes from a woman aged 25 to 45 in good health.

CDR3 nucleotides: TGTGCCAGCAGTTACGACGGGACAGGGGGCGAAAACACCATATATTTT. This encodes CASSYDGTGGENTIYF. The chain employs TRBV6-5 and TRBJ1-3; 12 bases line up with TRBD1. CDR3 size: 16 residues. V lost 2 bases, J lost 6 bases, and 5 bases stayed unmatched. Germline loops: CDR1 MNHEY, CDR2 SVGAGI.

The gene calls are TRBV29-1 and TRBJ2-3; D is unclear. V lost 4 bases and J lost 2, with 10 bases in between. Germline V lookup: CDR1 SQVTM, CDR2 ANQGSEA. The CDR3 covers 13 residues. This CDR3 is CSVGGVHTDTQYF. CDR3 in DNA: TGCAGCGTTGGCGGTGTGCACACAGATACGCAGTATTTT.